A selection of T cell receptor beta chains follows, all from one sample in a study of OX40 agonist ivuxolimab in advanced cancers. Generated by immunoSEQ multiplex PCR, the TCRdb table keeps only in-frame clones and is missing some. The sample comprises about 51,000 clones, 85% to 90% of which are singletons, and around 3.5% rests with the top ten. The material was CD4+ or CD8+ T cells sorted from blood, obtained in a trial of the OX40 agonist ivuxolimab. The receptor source for this set is an adult with an advanced solid tumor such as melanoma, head and neck, liver or kidney cancer. Both conserved end residues are part of each CDR3. The D gene is left open where the match is weak. Clone size appears in some rows only: once, few, many, or a class for an expanded clone.

CDR3 length	J gene	D gene	clone size	V gene	CDR3 DNA	CDR3 protein
12	TRBJ2-7	NA	NA	TRBV18	TGTGCCAGCTCAGAACTAGGCTACGAGCAGTACTTC	CASSELGYEQYF
13	TRBJ1-6	NA	NA	TRBV27	TGTGCCAGCAGTTATTCGTGGAATTCACCCCTCCACTTT	CASSYSWNSPLHF
15	TRBJ2-2	NA	NA	TRBV18	TGTGCCAGCTCACCCCGGGCCACGAACACCGGGGAGCTGTTTTTT	CASSPRATNTGELFF
15	TRBJ1-5	NA	few	TRBV7-9	TGTGCCAGCAGCCCCGGATCCGCAAGTGGTCAGCCCCAGCATTTT	CASSPGSASGQPQHF
14	TRBJ1-6	NA	few	TRBV7-2	TGTGCCAGCAGCTTAGCAGGGCCAGCGACACCCCTCCACTTT	CASSLAGPATPLHF
17	TRBJ1-3	TRBD1	NA	TRBV11-2	TGTGCCAGCAGCTCATACGGACAGGGAAACTCTGGAAACACCATATATTTT	CASSSYGQGNSGNTIYF
16	TRBJ1-5	TRBD1	few	TRBV15	TGTGCCACCAGCAGTGTAGGGACAGGCGCCGACAAGCCCCAGCATTTT	CATSSVGTGADKPQHF
14	TRBJ2-2	NA	few	TRBV29-1	TGCAGCGCCCCCCGCGGGACTGGGACCGGGGAGCTGTTTTTT	CSAPRGTGTGELFF
16	TRBJ2-1	TRBD2	NA	TRBV6-1	TGTGCCAGCAGTGGTTTGCCGGGAGGGCCTAGAGATGAGCAGTTCTTC	CASSGLPGGPRDEQFF
17	TRBJ1-5	TRBD1	NA	TRBV28	TGTGCCAGCAGTTTTATAGGCAGGGGGCTTGTAAGTCAGCCCCAGCATTTT	CASSFIGRGLVSQPQHF
18	TRBJ2-3	TRBD2	NA	TRBV6-1	TGTGCCAGCAGTGGAGTTAGCGGGGGGGCCGGAAGCACAGATACGCAGTATTTT	CASSGVSGGAGSTDTQYF
19	TRBJ2-3	TRBD2	NA	TRBV5-8	TGTGCCAGCAGCTTGATGGCTAGCGGGGGGCCCGTTGGCACAGATACGCAGTATTTT	CASSLMASGGPVGTDTQYF
13	TRBJ1-1	NA	NA	TRBV30	TGTGCCTACCGGTGGGGCATGAACACTGAAGCTTTCTTT	CAYRWGMNTEAFF
12	TRBJ1-1	NA	NA	TRBV11-2	TGTGCCAGCAGCACAAACAGGGTTGAAGCTTTCTTT	CASSTNRVEAFF
15	TRBJ1-2	TRBD1	NA	TRBV19	TGTGCCAGCACAGTGACGACAGGGTTTTATCGTGGCTACACCTTC	CASTVTTGFYRGYTF
13	TRBJ2-7	NA	NA	TRBV10-1	TGCGCCAGCAGGCGGGACCAAACCTACGAGCAGTACTTC	CASRRDQTYEQYF
13	TRBJ2-7	NA	NA	TRBV11-2	TGTGCCAGCAGCTTAGTCCCAGACTACGAGCAGTACTTC	CASSLVPDYEQYF
12	TRBJ2-1	NA	NA	TRBV10-1	TGCGCCAGCAGTGATCTATACAATGAGCAGTTCTTC	CASSDLYNEQFF
15	TRBJ1-1	TRBD1	once	TRBV10-1	TGCGCCAGCAGCCCCTGGGGGACAGTGAACACTGAAGCTTTCTTT	CASSPWGTVNTEAFF
13	TRBJ1-1	NA	NA	TRBV30	TGTGCCTGGAGTCTTCGGAAGAACACTGAAGCTTTCTTT	CAWSLRKNTEAFF
16	TRBJ2-5	NA	NA	TRBV5-1	TGCGCCAGCAGCTCCGGACAGACAACATCTCAAGAGACCCAGTACTTC	CASSSGQTTSQETQYF
15	TRBJ1-2	NA	once	TRBV9	TGTGCCAGCAGCGTAGAAAGGGACATAAGCTATGGCTACACCTTC	CASSVERDISYGYTF
14	TRBJ2-1	TRBD2	NA	TRBV11-3	TGTGCCAGCAGCTTAGGTAATAGCGGGAATGAGCAGTTCTTC	CASSLGNSGNEQFF
14	TRBJ2-1	NA	NA	TRBV7-2	TGTGCCAGCAGCTTATCCCCCGGGTACAATGAGCAGTTCTTC	CASSLSPGYNEQFF
11	TRBJ1-2	NA	NA	TRBV20-1	TGCAGTGCTAGTGTGGGGTTTGGCTACACCTTC	CSASVGFGYTF